A few counts support the clone carrying this TCR beta chain. The antigen remains undetermined. V lost 5 bases to trimming and J lost 4 bases, with 12 bases between them. The CDR3 is 13 amino acids. CDR1 and CDR2 from the germline V gene are SGHNT and YYREEE (reference sequence). The data stem from a study of vaccination and CD4 T cells after COVID-19. Study-level results: Convalescent patients were relatively few, and early post-infection timepoints were missing.

At the Johns Hopkins FTIC core, DNA taken from cultured CD4+ T cells was sequenced by way of the Oncomine TCR Beta short-read assay. TCRdb re-derived calls from the PCR reads in MiXCR, one entry per CDR3 protein. The profile shows more than 10,000 distinct CDR3 sequences, approximately 32% of them singletons. Treatment reported: roughly 10-day PBMC culture with coronavirus spike peptide pools or control peptides (ViraFEST assay). The source was CD4+ T cells from blood, cultured in vitro, collected after SARS-CoV-2 vaccination. This TCR derives from a human donor who had recovered from COVID-19. The chain combines TRBV5-4 with TRBJ1-1, with D possibly TRBD1 on 6 matching bases. CDR3 sequence (DNA): TGTGCCAGCAGGGAAGGGGGACTCACTGAAGCTTTCTTT. It translates to CASREGGLTEAFF.